Below, 6 T cell receptor beta chains from the same sample are listed, as sequenced in a study of blood T cell repertoires in COVID-19. The repertoire was sequenced with immunoSEQ multiplex PCR; TCRdb's copy has only in-frame clones and lacks some. The sample consists of roughly 32,000 clones, 90% to 95% of them appearing once. Specimen: peripheral blood. All receptors come from a male donor with active COVID-19.

The chain joins TRBV5-6 to TRBJ1-2; D is uncertain. V was clipped by 2 bases and J by 4 bases, with 9 bases between them. The CDR3 loop spans 13 amino acids. Germline values: CDR1 SGHDT, CDR2 YYEEEE. CDR3 amino acids: CASSFSEIYGYTF. CDR3 DNA sequence: TGTGCCAGCAGCTTCTCGGAGATCTATGGCTACACCTTC.

V and J are TRBV9 and TRBJ1-1, with D perhaps matching TRBD1 (6 bases). Germline V gene lookup returns CDR1 SGDLS and CDR2 YYNGEE. Trimming took off 0 bases at V and 4 bases at J, with 13 bases between the two ends. This CDR3 spans 15 amino acids. The CDR3 DNA follows: TGTGCCAGCAGCGTAGGTGGGGGCCCCAGCACTGAAGCTTTCTTT. The encoded protein is CASSVGGGPSTEAFF.

This rearrangement joins TRBV3-1 (or the pseudogene TRBV3-2) to TRBJ1-5; no clear D gene. This CDR3 contains 13 residues. The ends were cut back, 1 base at V and 7 bases at J, with 8 bases in the middle. Germline V gene lookup returns CDR1 LGHDT and CDR2 YNNKEL (reference sequence). The CDR3 protein is CASSQASIQPQHF. DNA of the CDR3: TGTGCCAGCAGCCAAGCCAGTATACAGCCCCAGCATTTT.

With respect to this clone: The junction shows a germline mismatch at one end, possibly a read error. The chain has TRBV6-5 and TRBJ2-7; TRBD1 might be the D (5 bases). The CDR3 sequence is 13 residues long. Germline values: CDR1 MNHEY, CDR2 SVGAGI. The CDR3 DNA reads TGTGCCAGCAGTTACTGGGGTGGCGACAGAGTAACCTTC. It translates to CASSYWGGDRVTF.

This clone was recorded once. Within the sample, other DNA sequences also encode this same CDR3. The rearrangement joins TRBV9 to TRBJ2-2; a possible D gene is TRBD2 (7 bases). CDR1 is SGDLS and CDR2 is YYNGEE in the germline V gene. The CDR3 is 16 residues long. V lost 0 bases and J 2 bases, leaving 11 bases between the germline ends. The CDR3, as DNA: TGTGCCAGCAGCGTAGAGGCGGGGGCCAACACCGGGGAGCTGTTTTTT. This gives the protein CASSVEAGANTGELFF.

Of note for this clone: The identical CDR3 is also encoded by other nucleotide sequences in the sample. V is TRBV14 and J is TRBJ1-4; the D gene is possibly TRBD1 (5 bases). There are 15 residues in the CDR3. Germline lookup yields CDR1 SGHDN and CDR2 FVKESK. V was clipped by 1 base and J by 10 bases, with 16 bases between them. The CDR3 sequence is CASSQAGTGRVKLFF. The DNA of the CDR3 is TGTGCCAGCAGCCAAGCTGGGACTGGTCGGGTAAAACTGTTTTTT. Using reference TRBV14 and TRBJ1-4 for the parts outside the CDR3, the full variable domain is EAGVTQFPSHSVIEKGQTVTLRCDPISGHDNLYWYRRVMGKEIKFLLHFVKESKQDESGMPNNRFLAERTGGTYSTLKVQPAELEDSGVYFCASSQAGTGRVKLFFGSGTQLSVL.